This T cell receptor (beta chain) was found in a study of read filtering for tumor transcriptome and immune sequencing. For the study at large: After DNase treatment, RNA was made into whole-transcriptome libraries.

CDR3 length: 11 residues. V gave up 4 bases and J gave up 4 bases, with 7 bases separating them. Germline V gene lookup returns CDR1 SQVTM and CDR2 ANQGSEA. This library used roughly 400 ng RNA and molecular barcoded adaptors spanning alpha/delta and beta/gamma chains. TCRdb used MiXCR to reprocess the reads, holding one entry per CDR3 protein. The top ten clones hold more than 9.5% of a sample with roughly 90,000 distinct CDR3 sequences, under 25% of them seen once. This clonotype was seen repeatedly, ten times or more. The sequenced sample consisted of a population of CD138-negative cells sorted from bone marrow. This TCR was sampled from a donor at least 40 years old with multiple myeloma. The gene calls are TRBV29-1 and TRBJ2-5, with D possibly matching TRBD2 (5 bases). DNA of the CDR3: TGCAGCGTTGGCGCGGGAGAGACCCAGTACTTC. Its protein is CSVGAGETQYF.